This TCR beta chain was sequenced in a study of cytomegalovirus exposure and HLA in healthy donors. Study outcomes and limitations: The study had only CMV serostatus as immune exposure information. Some V segments, including TRBV6-2 and TRBV6-3, were excluded as indistinguishable.

Points on this clone: Its matching antigen is unknown.

PCR was performed using 60 Vbeta and 13 Jbeta primers. Profiled with immunoSEQ multiplex PCR; TCRdb holds only in-frame clones, not every one. The data contain 300,000 or so clones, 84% of them seen just once; the ten biggest clones take up 1.5% to 2.5%. Germline V gene sequence: CDR1 MDHEN, CDR2 SYDVKM. The V end lost 5 bases, the J end lost 3 bases, and 14 bases lay between the germline ends. The CDR3 totals 14 residues. Sequencing was carried out using PBMCs. This clonotype was sampled from a woman aged 35 to 49 in good health and CMV-seropositive. The chain employs TRBV28 and TRBJ2-7, with a possible D match to TRBD2 (6 bases). This chain's CDR3 is CASSPPGTLYEQYF. In nucleotides, the CDR3 is TGTGCCAGCAGTCCCCCAGGGACTCTCTACGAGCAGTACTTC.